This T cell receptor (beta chain) stems from a study of Graves' ophthalmopathy and Graves' hyperthyroidism. This clonotype was counted ten times or more. The CDR3 length is 16 residues. The V segment lost 0 bases and the J segment 3 bases; nucleotides outside the gene matches: 5. The germline CDR1 and CDR2 sequences are LNHNV and YYDKDF (reference sequence). CDR3 regions of TCR beta were amplified from RNA transcripts. First-round RT-PCR employed HTBI primers, with a second-round multiplex PCR after it. TCRdb called the multiplex PCR reads again in MiXCR, with one record for every CDR3 protein. The sample holds about 620,000 distinct CDR3 sequences, 22% seen once.

Source material: peripheral blood. The rearrangement joins TRBV15 to TRBJ2-5; 9 positions agree with TRBD2. The source is a young woman with stable Graves' hyperthyroidism. Some clones in this sample may be carry-over from other donors' samples. CDR3 sequence reads: CATSRDLLAGKETQYF. The CDR3, as DNA: TGTGCCACCAGCAGAGACCTACTAGCGGGCAAAGAGACCCAGTACTTC.